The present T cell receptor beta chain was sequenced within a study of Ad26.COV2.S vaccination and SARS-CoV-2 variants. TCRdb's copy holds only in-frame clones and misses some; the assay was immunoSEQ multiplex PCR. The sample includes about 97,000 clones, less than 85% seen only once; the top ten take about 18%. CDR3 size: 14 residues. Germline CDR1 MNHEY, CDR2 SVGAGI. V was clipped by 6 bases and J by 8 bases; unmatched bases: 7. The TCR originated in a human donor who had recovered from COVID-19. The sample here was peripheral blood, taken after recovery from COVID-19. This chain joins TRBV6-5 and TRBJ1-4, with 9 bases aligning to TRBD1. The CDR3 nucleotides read TGTGCCAGCAGCTACGGACAGGGGATCGAAAAACTGTTTTTT. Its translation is CASSYGQGIEKLFF.